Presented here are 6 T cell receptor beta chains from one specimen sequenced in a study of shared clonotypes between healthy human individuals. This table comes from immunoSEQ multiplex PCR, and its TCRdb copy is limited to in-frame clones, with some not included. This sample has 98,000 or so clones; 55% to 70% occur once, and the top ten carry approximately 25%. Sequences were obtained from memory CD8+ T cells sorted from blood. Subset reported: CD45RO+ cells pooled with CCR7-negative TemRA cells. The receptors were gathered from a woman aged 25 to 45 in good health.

CDR3 sequence (DNA): TGCAGCGTTGAAGGATCAACGGACAGAGGGGAGTTTGGAAACACCATATATTTT. Protein: CSVEGSTDRGEFGNTIYF. The V and J genes are TRBV29-1 and TRBJ1-3, with D tentatively TRBD1 (6 bases). The V and J ends lost 1 base and 3 bases respectively, with 22 bases between them. The length of the CDR3 is 18 residues. The germline gives CDR1 SQVTM, CDR2 ANQGSEA.

As DNA, the CDR3 is TGTGCCAGCCGAGGACAGGGGGAAGAGACCCAGTACTTC. This translates into CASRGQGEETQYF. The J gene is TRBJ2-5, the V gene TRBV7-3; 10 bases map to TRBD1. Germline trimming cut 8 bases from V and 3 bases from J; bases unmatched to any gene: 3. Germline V gene sequence: CDR1 SGHTA, CDR2 FQGTGA. CDR3 length: 13 amino acids.

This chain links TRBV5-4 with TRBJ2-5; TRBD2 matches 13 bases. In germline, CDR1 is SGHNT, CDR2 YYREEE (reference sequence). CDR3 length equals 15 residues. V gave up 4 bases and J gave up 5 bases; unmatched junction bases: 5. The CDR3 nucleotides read TGTGCCAGCAGCCGGACTAGCGGGAGAACGGAGACCCAGTACTTC. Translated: CASSRTSGRTETQYF.

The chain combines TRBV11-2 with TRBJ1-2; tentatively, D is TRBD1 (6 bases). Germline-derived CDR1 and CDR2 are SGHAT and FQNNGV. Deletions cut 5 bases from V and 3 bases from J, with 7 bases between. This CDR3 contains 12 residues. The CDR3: CASSRGDYGYTF. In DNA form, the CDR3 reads TGTGCCAGCAGCAGGGGGGACTATGGCTACACCTTC.

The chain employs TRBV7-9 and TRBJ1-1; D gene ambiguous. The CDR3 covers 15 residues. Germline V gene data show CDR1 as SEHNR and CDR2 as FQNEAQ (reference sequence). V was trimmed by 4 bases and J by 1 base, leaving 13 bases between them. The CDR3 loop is CASSSPTDPNTEAFF. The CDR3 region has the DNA TGTGCCAGCAGCTCCCCGACCGACCCGAACACTGAAGCTTTCTTT.

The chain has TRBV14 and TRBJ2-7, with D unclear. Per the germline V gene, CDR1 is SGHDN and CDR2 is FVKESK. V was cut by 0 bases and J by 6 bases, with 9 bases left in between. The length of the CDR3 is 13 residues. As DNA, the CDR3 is TGTGCCAGCAGCCAAGAGAGTGGATCCGAGCAGTACTTC. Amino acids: CASSQESGSEQYF.